The rows below give T cell receptor beta chains drawn from one sample of a study of T cells after yellow fever vaccination. TCRdb passed the 5' RACE reads through MiXCR, listing each CDR3 protein once. This sample carries approximately 240,000 distinct CDR3 sequences, approximately 3.6% of them seen once, and the ten largest clones take about 19%. Sequences were derived from PBMCs, sampled 15 days after the yellow fever booster vaccination. Receptors were obtained from a young man who received the YFV17D yellow fever vaccine. Both conserved end residues are part of each CDR3. D genes are given only for firm matches. Clone size is given for some rows only: seen once, a few or many times, or a class if the clone is expanded.

TRBV20-1	many	-	TRBJ1-4	TGCAGTGCTAGCCCCCGGGACCGGGAGGGGGAAAAACTGTTTTTT	CSASPRDREGEKLFF
TRBV7-9	many	TRBD2	TRBJ2-2	TGTGCCAGCACCCCTCTTCATGGGGGGGAGGACACCGGGGAGCTGTTTTTT	CASTPLHGGEDTGELFF
TRBV7-3	many	-	TRBJ2-1	TGTGCCAGCAGCAAAAGGGGGAATGAGCAGTTCTTC	CASSKRGNEQFF
TRBV10-3	many	-	TRBJ1-5	TGTGCCACCCGAGGTTGGGGCAATCAGCCCCAGCATTTT	CATRGWGNQPQHF
TRBV7-9	many	-	TRBJ2-7	TGTGCTGGGGCAGCCTCCTACGAGCAGTACTTC	CAGAASYEQYF
TRBV10-3	many	TRBD1	TRBJ1-2	TGTGCCATCAGTGGGATAAACAGGGGGCGCAACTATGGCTACACCTTC	CAISGINRGRNYGYTF
TRBV6-2/TRBV6-3	-	-	TRBJ2-1	TGTGCCAGCGGACTGGGCCCCGGTGAGCAGTTCTTC	CASGLGPGEQFF
TRBV4-1	many	-	TRBJ2-3	TGCGCCAGCAGCCAAGGGAGTCCGAATACGCAGTATTTT	CASSQGSPNTQYF
TRBV3-1	few	-	TRBJ2-7	TGTGCCAGCAGCCCCAGCGGGGACAGAACCTACGAGCAGTACTTC	CASSPSGDRTYEQYF
TRBV6-5	many	-	TRBJ1-5	TGTGCCAGCAGTTACGATCCGGGCGCCTCCGCTCCCCAGCATTTT	CASSYDPGASAPQHF
TRBV12-3/TRBV12-4	many	-	TRBJ1-5	TGTGCCAGCCATCCCGGTTATAGCAATCAGCCCCAGCATTTT	CASHPGYSNQPQHF